This record concerns one TCR beta chain sequence. Antigen: not known. The data derive from a study of cytomegalovirus exposure and HLA in healthy donors. Study-level information: The same platform was used for the roughly 130 validation repertoires as for the approximately 730 first-cohort repertoires, as reported in a later analysis.

V shed 2 bases and J 0 bases; nucleotides not matched to a gene: 19. This CDR3 has 20 amino acids. CDR1 is LGHNA, CDR2 YNFKEQ, per germline. Repertoires were generated with immunoSEQ multiplex PCR, while TCRdb's copy carries only in-frame clones and drops some. The sample carries 150,000 to 180,000 clones, 75% to 90% recorded once. Findings and limits, study-wide: Among TCR beta chains, those listed as cytomegalovirus-associated numbered fewer than 200.

This receptor was identified in a man younger than 30 in good health and CMV-seropositive. The rearrangement uses TRBV4-2 and TRBJ2-7; 7 bases agree with TRBD1. Specimen: PBMCs. The CDR3 reads CASSQPTGTEFGASSYEQYF. In DNA form, the CDR3 reads TGTGCCAGCAGCCAACCGACCGGGACAGAATTTGGGGCAAGCTCCTACGAGCAGTACTTC.